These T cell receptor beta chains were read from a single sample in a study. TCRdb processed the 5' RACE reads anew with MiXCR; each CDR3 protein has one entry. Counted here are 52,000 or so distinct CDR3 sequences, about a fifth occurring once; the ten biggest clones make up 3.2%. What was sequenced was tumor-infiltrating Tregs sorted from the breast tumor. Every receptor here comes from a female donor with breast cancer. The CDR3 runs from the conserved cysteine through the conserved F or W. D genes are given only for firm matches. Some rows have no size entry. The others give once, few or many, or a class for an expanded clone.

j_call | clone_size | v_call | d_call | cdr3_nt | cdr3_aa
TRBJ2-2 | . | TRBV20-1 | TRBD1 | TGCAGTGCCCTGCGGGGACAGGGGGCACCCGGGGAGCTGTTTTTT | CSALRGQGAPGELFF
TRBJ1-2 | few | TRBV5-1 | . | TGCGCCAGCAGCTTGGCCATAACAGGCTATGGCTACACCTTC | CASSLAITGYGYTF
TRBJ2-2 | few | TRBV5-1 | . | TGCGCCAGCAGATTCGACACCGGGGAGCTGTTTTTT | CASRFDTGELFF
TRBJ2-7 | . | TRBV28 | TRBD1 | TGTGCCAGCAGTGAGGCAGGGGGCCCGGGGGAGCAGTACTTC | CASSEAGGPGEQYF
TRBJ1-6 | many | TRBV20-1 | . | TGCAGTGCTGTACGGGGGGGTAGAAATTCACCCCTCCACTTT | CSAVRGGRNSPLHF
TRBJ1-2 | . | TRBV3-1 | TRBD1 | TGTGCCAGCAGCCAAGACAGGGGGCTAGTTGGCTACACCTTC | CASSQDRGLVGYTF
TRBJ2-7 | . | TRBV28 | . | TGTGCCAGCAGTAGACCCGGGGCCGCCTACGAGCAGTACTTC | CASSRPGAAYEQYF
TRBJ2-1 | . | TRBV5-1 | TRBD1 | TGCGCCAGCAGCTTGGGAGGGGGCGAACGATCCTACAATGAGCAGTTCTTC | CASSLGGGERSYNEQFF
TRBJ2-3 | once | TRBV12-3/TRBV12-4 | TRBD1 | TGTGCCAGCAGTCGAGACAGGGGCGCAGATACGCAGTATTTT | CASSRDRGADTQYF
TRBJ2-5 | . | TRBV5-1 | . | TGCGCCAGCCGTACCAGACGGACGGGAGAGACCCAGTACTTC | CASRTRRTGETQYF